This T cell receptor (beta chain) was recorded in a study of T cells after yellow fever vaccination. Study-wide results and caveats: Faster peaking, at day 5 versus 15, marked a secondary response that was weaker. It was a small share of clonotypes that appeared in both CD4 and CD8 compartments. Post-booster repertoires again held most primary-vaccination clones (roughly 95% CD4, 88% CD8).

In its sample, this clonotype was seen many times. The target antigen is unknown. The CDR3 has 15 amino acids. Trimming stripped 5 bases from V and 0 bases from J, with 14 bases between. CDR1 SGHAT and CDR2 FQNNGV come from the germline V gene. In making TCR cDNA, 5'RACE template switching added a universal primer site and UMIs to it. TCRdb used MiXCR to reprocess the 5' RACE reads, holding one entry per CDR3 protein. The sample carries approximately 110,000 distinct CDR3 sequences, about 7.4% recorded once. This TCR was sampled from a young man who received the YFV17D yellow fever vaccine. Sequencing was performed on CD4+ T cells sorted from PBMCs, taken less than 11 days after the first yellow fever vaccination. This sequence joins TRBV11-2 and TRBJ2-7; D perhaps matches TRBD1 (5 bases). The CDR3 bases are TGTGCCAGCAGCCCCAGCAGGGCCAACTCCTACGAGCAGTACTTC. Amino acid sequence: CASSPSRANSYEQYF.